This T cell receptor (beta chain) was sequenced during a study of T cell responses to AZD1222 COVID-19 vaccine. Trimming shortened V by 5 bases and J by 0 bases, and 12 bases separated the two germline ends. The CDR3 has 15 residues. Germline CDR1 LGHNT, CDR2 FRNRAP. Produced via immunoSEQ multiplex PCR; TCRdb's table is partial and in-frame only. The sample consists of 150,000 to 200,000 clones, 94% of them appearing once. This sequence joins TRBV12-5 and TRBJ2-3, with D maybe TRBD2 (5 bases). The sequence was collected from an adult who received the AZD1222 COVID-19 vaccine. The source material was peripheral blood, sampled 28 days after the second AZD1222 dose. The CDR3 DNA sequence: TGTGCTAGTGGTCCACGACTACAGAGCACAGATACGCAGTATTTT. Translated: CASGPRLQSTDTQYF.